One sample yielded the 5 T cell receptor beta chains listed below, sequenced in a study of T-cell memory formation after mild COVID-19. TCRdb analysed the 5' RACE reads with MiXCR anew, one entry per CDR3 protein. The sample contains about 250,000 distinct CDR3 sequences, 15% of which appear only once. Input material: PBMCs or a T cell subset sorted from them (not recorded which). The receptors come from an adult woman who had mild COVID-19 (a few samples of this study predate the infection). Cell type and time point are not known.

J is TRBJ2-5 and V is TRBV4-3, with 8 positions matching TRBD1. Trimming at V came to 4 bases and at J to 4 bases, leaving 14 bases not matched to a gene. CDR1 is LGHNA, CDR2 YSLEER, per germline. The CDR3 contains 17 residues. CDR3 bases: TGCGCCAGCAGCCGCAGCTTTGGGCAGGGGGCTTCAGAGACCCAGTACTTC. This translates into CASSRSFGQGASETQYF.

A few counts support this clonotype. V usage is TRBV5-1 and J usage is TRBJ2-3; TRBD2 aligns across 11 bases. The length of the CDR3 is 14 residues. V lost 2 bases to trimming and J lost 5 bases; unmatched junction nucleotides: 1. Germline V CDR1 and CDR2: SGHRS, YFSETQ. The CDR3 region has the DNA TGCGCCAGCAGCTTCACTAGCGGGGGAGATACGCAGTATTTT. Translated, it gives CASSFTSGGDTQYF.

This clonotype was observed at least ten times. The chain uses TRBV5-1 and TRBJ2-5; 10 bases align to TRBD1. V shed 2 bases and J 3 bases; nucleotides not matched to a gene: 1. There are 14 residues in the CDR3. Germline loops: CDR1 SGHRS, CDR2 YFSETQ. This CDR3 is CASSLGTGEETQYF. CDR3 DNA: TGCGCCAGCAGCTTAGGGACAGGGGAAGAGACCCAGTACTTC.

This clonotype appeared a few times. The chain carries TRBV29-1 and TRBJ2-1, with TRBD2 matching 7 bases. This CDR3 has 15 residues. The V gene end was trimmed by 4 bases and the J gene end by 4 bases; junction bases not matched to a gene: 10. From germline, CDR1 is SQVTM and CDR2 ANQGSEA. The CDR3 bases are TGCAGCGTTGTTTTGTGGCTAGCGGAATACAATGAGCAGTTCTTC. As protein: CSVVLWLAEYNEQFF.

J is TRBJ2-1 and V is TRBV5-1; 11 bases line up with TRBD2. Germline lookup yields CDR1 SGHRS and CDR2 YFSETQ. V gave up 5 bases and J gave up 7 bases; unmatched junction bases: 11. This CDR3 has 16 amino acids. This CDR3 is CASSRGSGGALNEQFF. Written as DNA, the CDR3 is TGCGCCAGCAGTCGAGGTAGCGGGGGGGCCTTAAATGAGCAGTTCTTC.